The next 13 T cell receptor beta chains were all read from a single sample in a study of cytomegalovirus exposure and HLA in healthy donors. Primers included in the PCR were 60 Vbeta and 13 Jbeta primers. Method: immunoSEQ multiplex PCR; TCRdb's copy keeps in-frame clones and lacks some. The sample records 100,000 to 150,000 clones, over 60% being singletons. Material: PBMCs. The receptors derive from a human donor in good health.

The rearrangement uses TRBV7-2 and TRBJ2-7; unclear D gene. The CDR3 is 15 amino acids. The germline V and J ends were trimmed by 0 bases and 1 base, with 10 bases remaining between them. Germline CDR1 reads SGHTA; CDR2 reads FQGNSA. CDR3 coding DNA: TGTGCCAGCAGCTTAGCTTTCGACACTTCCTACGAGCAGTACTTC. Translating gives CASSLAFDTSYEQYF.

V usage is TRBV9 and J usage is TRBJ2-7; 12 nucleotides match TRBD1. Germline values: CDR1 SGDLS, CDR2 YYNGEE. CDR3 size: 14 residues. Trimming removed 7 bases from V and 2 bases from J; junction bases left unmatched: 4. CDR3 sequence (DNA): TGTGCCAGCGGGACAGGGGGCGAAACCTACGAGCAGTACTTC. This codes for CASGTGGETYEQYF.

The chain carries TRBV15 and TRBJ1-1; D perhaps matches TRBD1 (5 bases). With 0 bases removed from V and 7 bases from J, the gap between germline ends came to 6 bases. The CDR3 loop spans 12 amino acids. From germline, CDR1 is LNHNV and CDR2 YYDKDF (reference sequence). The CDR3 spells CATSRDRVEAFF. The CDR3 nucleotides read TGTGCCACCAGCAGAGACAGGGTTGAAGCTTTCTTT.

This chain uses TRBV2 with TRBJ1-1; maybe TRBD1 (6 bases). The CDR3 has 14 amino acids. Germline CDR1 is SNHLY and CDR2 is FYNNEI. Trimming pared 4 bases from V and 5 bases from J, leaving 14 bases between. This CDR3 reads CASSVQGFGTEAFF. CDR3 nucleotide sequence: TGTGCCAGCAGTGTTCAGGGGTTTGGAACTGAAGCTTTCTTT.

The chain is built from TRBV28 and TRBJ1-2; D is possibly TRBD1 (5 bases). V gave up 10 bases and J gave up 4 bases, with 10 bases separating them. The CDR3 sequence is 11 residues long. CDR1 and CDR2 (germline): MDHEN, SYDVKM. CDR3 nucleotide sequence: TGTGCCATATGGGGCAGCTATGGCTACACCTTC. Its translation: CAIWGSYGYTF.

This chain uses TRBV5-1 with TRBJ2-5; TRBD2 might be the D (6 bases). The CDR3 runs 15 residues. The V and J ends lost 0 bases and 4 bases respectively, with 13 bases between them. The V gene's germline CDR1 is SGHRS and CDR2 YFSETQ. CDR3 DNA sequence: TGCGCCAGCAGCTTGGAGCAGGGAGGAGGAGAGACCCAGTACTTC. This translates into CASSLEQGGGETQYF.

The chain recombines TRBV7-8 with TRBJ1-5, with 7 bases fitting TRBD1. With V trimmed by 5 bases and J by 1 base, 8 bases remained unmatched. The CDR3 runs to 16 residues. The germline CDR1 and CDR2 sequences are SGHVS and FQNEAQ. CDR3 nucleotide sequence: TGTGCCAGCAGCCTCGACAGGGAGTCAAGCAATCAGCCCCAGCATTTT. Amino acids: CASSLDRESSNQPQHF.

The J gene is TRBJ2-6, the V gene TRBV6-1; TRBD1 might be the D (5 bases). Germline values: CDR1 MNHNS, CDR2 SASEGT. The CDR3 has 15 residues. V lost 8 bases, J lost 2 bases, and 13 bases lay in between. For the CDR3, the DNA is TGTGCCAGCGGAAAAGCAGGGACTGGGGCCAACGTCCTGACTTTC. This sequence encodes CASGKAGTGANVLTF.

The chain joins TRBV9 to TRBJ1-2; D is unclear. This CDR3 comprises 14 residues. V dropped 4 bases and J dropped 5 bases, with 15 bases sitting between them. CDR1 is SGDLS and CDR2 is YYNGEE in the germline V gene. This CDR3 reads CASSPGGEAYGYTF. In nucleotides, the CDR3 is TGTGCCAGCAGCCCCGGCGGAGAGGCTTATGGCTACACCTTC. The whole variable domain, remainder taken from reference TRBV9 and TRBJ1-2, is DSGVTQTPKHLITATGQRVTLRCSPRSGDLSVYWYQQSLDQGLQFLIQYYNGEERAKGNILERFSAQQFPDLHSELNLSSLELGDSALYFCASSPGGEAYGYTFGSGTRLTVV.

The V gene is TRBV7-6, the J gene TRBJ2-1; D might be TRBD2 (7 bases). Germline V gene data show CDR1 as SGHVS and CDR2 as FNYEAQ. The CDR3 runs 15 residues. Trimming shortened V by 5 bases and J by 5 bases, and 16 bases separated the two germline ends. CDR3 DNA: TGTGCCAGCAGCCCGACCGGGGGGCAAAACAATGAGCAGTTCTTC. Translation gives CASSPTGGQNNEQFF.

The chain joins TRBV28 to TRBJ1-1; the D is unclear. V shed 5 bases and J shed 6 bases, with 16 bases lying between them. The CDR3 contains 14 residues. CDR1 is MDHEN, CDR2 SYDVKM, per germline. The CDR3 nucleotides are TGTGCCAGCAGTGGAGACCTCCCGGCGGCTGAAGCTTTCTTT. Amino acids: CASSGDLPAAEAFF.

This rearrangement joins TRBV28 to TRBJ1-6, with 9 positions matching TRBD1. The germline V gene encodes CDR1 MDHEN and CDR2 SYDVKM. V dropped 6 bases and J dropped 10; count of bases not matched to a gene: 10. The CDR3 is 15 amino acids. The DNA for the CDR3 is TGTGCCAGCAGACCAGTCCGGGACAGGGCGTCACCCCTCCACTTT. Encoded protein: CASRPVRDRASPLHF. Using reference TRBV28 and TRBJ1-6 for the parts outside the CDR3, the full variable domain is DVKVTQSSRYLVKRTGEKVFLECVQDMDHENMFWYRQDPGLGLRLIYFSYDVKMKEKGDIPEGYSVSREKKERFSLILESASTNQTSMYLCASRPVRDRASPLHFGNGTRLTVT.

The genes are TRBV29-1 and TRBJ2-7; tentatively, D is TRBD2 (6 bases). Trimming removed 7 bases from V and 3 bases from J, with 16 bases in between. Germline-derived CDR1 and CDR2 are SQVTM and ANQGSEA. CDR3 size: 13 residues. In DNA, the CDR3 is TGCAGCGCCGTCGGGACTTCCTTCTACGAGCAGTACTTC. Translation: CSAVGTSFYEQYF.